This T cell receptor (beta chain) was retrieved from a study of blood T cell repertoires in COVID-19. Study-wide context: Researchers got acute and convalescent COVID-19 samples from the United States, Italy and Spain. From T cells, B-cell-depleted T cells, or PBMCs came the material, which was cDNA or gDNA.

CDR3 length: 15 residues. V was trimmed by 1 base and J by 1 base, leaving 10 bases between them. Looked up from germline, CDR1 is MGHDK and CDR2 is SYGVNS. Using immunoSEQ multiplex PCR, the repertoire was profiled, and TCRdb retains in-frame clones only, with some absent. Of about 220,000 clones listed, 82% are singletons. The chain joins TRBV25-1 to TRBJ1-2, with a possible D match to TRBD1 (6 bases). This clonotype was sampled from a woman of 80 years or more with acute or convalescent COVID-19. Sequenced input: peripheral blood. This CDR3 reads CASSESRDINYGYTF. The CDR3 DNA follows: TGTGCCAGCAGTGAATCCAGGGACATTAACTATGGCTACACCTTC.